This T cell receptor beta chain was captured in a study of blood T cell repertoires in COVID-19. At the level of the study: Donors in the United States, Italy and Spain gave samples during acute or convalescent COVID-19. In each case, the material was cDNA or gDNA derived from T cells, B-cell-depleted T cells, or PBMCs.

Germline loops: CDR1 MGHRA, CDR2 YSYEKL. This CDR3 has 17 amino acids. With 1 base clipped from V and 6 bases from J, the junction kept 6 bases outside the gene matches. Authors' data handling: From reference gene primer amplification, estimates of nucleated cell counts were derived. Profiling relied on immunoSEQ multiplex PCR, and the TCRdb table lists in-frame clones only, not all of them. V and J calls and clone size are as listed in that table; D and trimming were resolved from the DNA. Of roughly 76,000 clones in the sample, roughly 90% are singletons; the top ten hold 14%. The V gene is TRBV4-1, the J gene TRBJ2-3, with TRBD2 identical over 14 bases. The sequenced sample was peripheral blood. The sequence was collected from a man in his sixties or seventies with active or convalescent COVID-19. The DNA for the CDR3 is TGCGCCAGCAGCCAAGGTGGGACTAGCGGGAGCGTGGATACGCAGTATTTT. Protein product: CASSQGGTSGSVDTQYF.